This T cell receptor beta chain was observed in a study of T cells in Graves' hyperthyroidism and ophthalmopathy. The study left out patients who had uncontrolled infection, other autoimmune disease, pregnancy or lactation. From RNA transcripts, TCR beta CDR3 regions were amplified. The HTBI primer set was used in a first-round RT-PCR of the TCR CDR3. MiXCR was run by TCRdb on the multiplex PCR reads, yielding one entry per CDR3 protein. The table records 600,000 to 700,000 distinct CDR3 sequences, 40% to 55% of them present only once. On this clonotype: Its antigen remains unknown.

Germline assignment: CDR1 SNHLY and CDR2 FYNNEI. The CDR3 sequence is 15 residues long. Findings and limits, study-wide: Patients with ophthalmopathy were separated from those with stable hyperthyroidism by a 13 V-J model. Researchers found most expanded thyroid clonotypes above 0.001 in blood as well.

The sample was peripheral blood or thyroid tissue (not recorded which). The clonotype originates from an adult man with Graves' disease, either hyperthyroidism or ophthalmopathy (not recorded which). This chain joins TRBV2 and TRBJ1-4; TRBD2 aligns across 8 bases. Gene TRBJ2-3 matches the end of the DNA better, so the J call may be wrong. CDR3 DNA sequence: TGTGCCAGCAGCGTTCAAGCGGGAGCGGGAGATACGCAGTATTTT. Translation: CASSVQAGAGDTQYF.